The TCR beta chain under discussion was sequenced for a study of vaccination and CD4 T cells after COVID-19. Sample treatment: approximately nine-day PBMC culture with coronavirus spike peptide pools or control peptides (ViraFEST assay). The table lists this clonotype with a count of one. The target antigen is unknown. Trimming removed 8 bases from V and 0 bases from J, with 12 bases in between. This CDR3 comprises 14 residues. The germline V gene encodes CDR1 SGHTA and CDR2 FQGTGA. Cultured CD4+ T-cell DNA underwent Oncomine TCR Beta short-read sequencing. TCRdb recomputed calls from the PCR reads with MiXCR, one row per CDR3 protein. The sample records about 3,500 distinct CDR3 sequences, approximately 18% being singletons.

The sequenced material came from CD4+ T cells from blood, cultured in vitro. The TCR was taken from a human donor who had recovered from COVID-19. The chain carries TRBV7-3 and TRBJ2-3, with D tentatively TRBD1 (6 bases). The CDR3 coding sequence is TGTGCCAGCGGGCATACAGGGAGCACAGATACGCAGTATTTT. It specifies CASGHTGSTDTQYF.